This T cell receptor beta chain was identified during a study of sequential checkpoint blockade in melanoma (dated by TCRdb to about 2019). For the wider study: Patients were assigned by 1:1 randomization to either first-line nivolumab followed by ipilimumab (arm A) or ipilimumab followed by nivolumab (arm B). About 85% of the matched tumor biopsy pairs taken before and after treatment were from the same lesion. DNA from around 95 pretreatment melanoma tumor samples underwent TCRbeta immunosequencing. For twenty-two patients, matched tumor biopsies were obtained before treatment and at week 13, following single-agent nivolumab (arm A) or ipilimumab (arm B). Maintenance nivolumab came after both trial sequences.

TCRbeta CDR3 regions were immunosequenced from genomic DNA with the immunoSEQ Assay. Before high-throughput sequencing, the genomic DNA was amplified using bias-controlled multiplex PCR. In the paper's pipeline: To quantify the absolute abundance of each unique TCRbeta CDR3 region, the sequences were collapsed and filtered. Clonality was defined as 1 minus Pielou's evenness and was calculated using productive rearrangements only. Tumor T-cell fraction was calculated by normalizing TCRbeta template counts to usable DNA, which was estimated from several housekeeping genes. Clones with significantly greater frequencies in on-treatment versus baseline samples were identified using a previously published method. Sourced from immuneACCESS, this table was stored by TCRdb with only in-frame sequences that have V and J called. A share of the clones is absent; for the studies checked, an unresolved V gene accounts for under half, and the remainder has no known explanation. The V and J calls and clone size were taken over from that table, and D and trimming were inferred from the DNA. For this sample the table gives more than 2,500 clones, of which 20% to 25% were detected only once. The leading ten clones occupy 16% of the sample.

On this clone itself: It has no known antigen specificity. The sample holds no much larger clone one base away, and base qualities are not on file.

There are 15 amino acids in the CDR3, from cysteine to phenylalanine inclusive. Solely the CDR3 DNA is kept, with 45 bases framed from the first base. V is pruned by 3 bases and J by 3 bases, leaving 5 bases of the junction without a gene match. CDR1 MGHRA and CDR2 YSYEKL are derived from the germline V gene. General findings and caveats noted by the study authors: PD-L1 staining and CD8+ T-cell counts correlated with tumor T-cell fraction and clonality, whereas mutational load did not. Patients with increases in tumor T-cell fraction and clonality by week 13 were approximately 30 times more likely to achieve clinical benefit. Small sample sizes and reduced statistical power limited the within-arm analyses of tumor T-cell fraction. Among patients in the nivolumab-first arm (arm A), tumor TIL clonality before treatment was associated with response (P = .04). The response-prediction model combining TCR metrics and mutation burden needs validation in larger, independent patient cohorts.

The meaning of the sample's treatment or condition label: randomized to nivolumab then ipilimumab (arm A) or the reverse (arm B). No trial patient had received prior DNA-damaging chemotherapy. The samples were obtained from melanoma patients enrolled in CheckMate 064, an open-label, randomized phase II trial testing sequential checkpoint blockade. Genomic DNA from formalin-fixed paraffin-embedded (FFPE) tissue samples was used for tumor TCR sequencing. The chain is assembled from TRBV4-1 and TRBJ1-5, with 7 bases in between that match TRBD1. Source: tumor tissue (inferred from file names), taken from a patient given nivolumab and ipilimumab in sequence. This TCR was recovered from a human donor with melanoma. At the DNA level, the sequence is TGCGCCAGCAGCCAGGTACAGGGGAACAATCAGCCCCAGCATTTT. Its translation is CASSQVQGNNQPQHF.